This T cell receptor (beta chain) was retrieved from a study of blood T cell repertoires in COVID-19. Sequencing used immunoSEQ multiplex PCR; TCRdb keeps in-frame clones, though not all of them. This table has roughly 500,000 clones, roughly 89% appearing once. Germline trimming cut 4 bases from V and 4 bases from J; bases unmatched to any gene: 5. Germline V gives CDR1 SGHRS, CDR2 YFSETQ. CDR3 length: 15 amino acids. This TCR came from a man aged 18 to 30 with COVID-19, enrolled during active disease. The V and J genes are TRBV5-1 and TRBJ2-2, with 9 bases lining up with TRBD1. Specimen: peripheral blood. Here the CDR3 reads CASSIQGAPTGELFF. CDR3 coding DNA: TGCGCCAGCAGCATACAGGGGGCGCCCACCGGGGAGCTGTTTTTT.